This section outlines one T cell receptor (beta chain) sequence together with its context. Its antigen remains unknown. Per the study methods: Individual samples carried between roughly 20,000 and 690,600 TCRs, with about 88,000 as the median. TCRdb ran MiXCR on the RACE reads and lists one entry per CDR3 protein. In this record, the V and J calls reflect TCRdb's handling and not the investigators' own analysis. The table includes about 98,000 distinct CDR3 sequences, 10% to 13% detected once. Time point specified: pre-sensitization, week 0. The sample's treatment: therapeutic diphenylcyclopropenone sensitization with weekly scalp DPC. Donation of samples came from alopecia patients who were 18 to 70 years old and suitable for DPC. The data stem from a study of human T cells and chemical hapten exposure. The overall study: Patients had diphenylcyclopropenone applied to the scalp weekly throughout the approximately 25-week study. Whole-study results and caveats: Compared to controls, expanded TCRs made significantly more large clusters of similar CDR3s.

The CDR3 contains 15 residues. Looked up from germline, CDR1 is SGHTA and CDR2 is FQGNSA. V was cut by 6 bases and J by 4 bases, with 18 bases left in between. This chain joins TRBV7-2 and TRBJ2-5, with D maybe TRBD2 (5 bases). Source: whole blood, taken in connection with sensitization to the hapten diphenylcyclopropenone (DPC). The receptor was derived from a woman aged 55-70 years with alopecia areata. Some clones in this sample may be carry-over from other donors' samples. Here the CDR3 DNA reads TGTGCCAGCAGTCTAGCACTCCAAGGGCTAGAGACCCAGTACTTC. As protein: CASSLALQGLETQYF.